The clone carrying this TCR beta chain has ten or more counts. The CDR3 spans 14 residues. Germline V gives CDR1 MNHEY, CDR2 SMNVEV (reference sequence). Trimming took 2 bases from V and 6 from J; bases not matched to a gene: 7. To make TCR beta libraries, researchers used iRepertoire HTBI primers and Arm-PCR of CDR3 regions. TCRdb used MiXCR to reprocess the multiplex PCR reads, holding one entry per CDR3 protein. Here the sample spans approximately 300,000 distinct CDR3 sequences, 15% to 20% being singletons. The time point is: newly diagnosed GD, antithyroid drugs for less than 3 months. From RNA extracted from PBMCs, the TCR library was made. The sample originates from a study of regulatory T cells in long-lasting Graves disease.

The receptor was derived from a female donor with Graves disease. The sequences come from peripheral blood mononuclear cells (PBMCs), collected at new diagnosis, from a patient treated with antithyroid drugs. V and J are TRBV27 and TRBJ2-7, with TRBD2 matching over 7 bases. CDR3 DNA: TGTGCCAGCAGTTTAGCAGCCTCTAGCGGCGAGCAGTACTTC. It is translated as CASSLAASSGEQYF.